One and the same sample provided the 27 T cell receptor beta chains below, sequenced in a study of T cell responses to AZD1222 COVID-19 vaccine. Libraries were prepared by immunoSEQ multiplex PCR; TCRdb keeps only in-frame clonotypes and omits some of them. The sample has 100,000 to 120,000 clones; roughly nine tenths are singletons. The source was peripheral blood, collected 28 days after the second AZD1222 dose. These receptors came from an adult who received the AZD1222 COVID-19 vaccine.

V usage is TRBV6-2 or TRBV6-3 and J usage is TRBJ2-1, with 11 bases lining up with TRBD2. Germline V gene lookup returns CDR1 MNHEY and CDR2 SVGEGT. V shed 3 bases, J shed 0 bases, and the junction held 7 bases outside the gene matches. The CDR3 contains 18 residues. CDR3 sequence: CASSYGLAGGRSYNEQFF. Here the CDR3 DNA reads TGTGCCAGCAGTTATGGACTAGCGGGTGGGCGCTCCTACAATGAGCAGTTCTTC.

This clone was counted once. The J gene is TRBJ2-3, the V gene TRBV24-1; 8 nucleotides line up with TRBD1. J gave up 4 bases and V 5 bases, and 13 bases lay outside the gene matches. The germline V gene encodes CDR1 KGHDR and CDR2 SFDVKD. The CDR3 consists of 17 residues. CDR3 sequence reads: CATSGSFQTGAPDTQYF. Here the CDR3 DNA reads TGTGCCACCAGTGGGTCATTTCAGACAGGGGCCCCAGATACGCAGTATTTT.

This clone is a singleton in its sample. This chain connects TRBV6-5 to TRBJ2-1; D perhaps matches TRBD2 (6 bases). The CDR3 totals 14 residues. V was shortened by 2 bases and J by 5 bases, with 10 bases between the two germline ends. Germline V gives CDR1 MNHEY, CDR2 SVGAGI. The CDR3: CASSYAGLHNEQFF. CDR3 nucleotides: TGTGCCAGCAGTTACGCGGGACTCCACAATGAGCAGTTCTTC.

The chain combines TRBV7-9 with TRBJ2-1; D is unresolved. The CDR3 loop spans 13 amino acids. Trimming took 1 base from V and 13 from J, leaving 14 bases between them. Germline V gene data show CDR1 as SEHNR and CDR2 as FQNEAQ (reference sequence). CDR3 coding DNA: TGTGCCAGCAGCTTAGTCTCTGTCGGTCCCCAGTTCTTC. Translating gives CASSLVSVGPQFF.

The chain recombines TRBV7-2 with TRBJ2-2; 10 positions agree with TRBD2. V was pared by 3 bases and J by 2 bases, with 6 bases of the junction left unmatched. Germline V gene data show CDR1 as SGHTA and CDR2 as FQGNSA. CDR3 size: 17 residues. This CDR3 is CASSFSRTSGNTGELFF. In DNA, the CDR3 is TGTGCCAGCAGCTTCAGTCGGACTAGCGGCAACACCGGGGAGCTGTTTTTT.

The gene calls are TRBV28 and TRBJ2-3; D is uncertain. The CDR3 has 12 residues. V was cut by 11 bases and J by 5 bases, with 14 bases left in between. From germline, CDR1 is MDHEN and CDR2 SYDVKM. For the CDR3, the DNA is TGTGCCGTGGCGACAAGGGTAGATACGCAGTATTTT. It encodes CAVATRVDTQYF.

This clone was observed a single time. The V call is TRBV2, the J call TRBJ2-3; the D is unclear. Trimming took 2 bases from V and 2 from J, leaving 11 bases between them. Germline loops: CDR1 SNHLY, CDR2 FYNNEI. CDR3 length equals 15 residues. This CDR3 is CASSENDLHTDTQYF. The CDR3 region has the DNA TGTGCCAGCAGTGAAAATGACCTACACACAGATACGCAGTATTTT.

This chain uses TRBV7-8 with TRBJ1-2; 8 bases agree with TRBD1. The CDR3 has 15 residues. V was pared by 5 bases and J by 7 bases, with 12 bases of the junction left unmatched. Germline V gives CDR1 SGHVS, CDR2 FQNEAQ. The CDR3 DNA reads as TGTGCCAGCAGCCTGGGGGGTGGACAGGGCGGTGGCTACACCTTC. The encoded protein is CASSLGGGQGGGYTF.

The V and J genes are TRBV7-2 and TRBJ2-2; 9 positions agree with TRBD2. CDR1 and CDR2 from the germline V gene are SGHTA and FQGNSA. The CDR3 loop spans 12 amino acids. V lost 5 bases to trimming and J lost 8 bases; unmatched junction nucleotides: 0. The DNA of the CDR3 is TGTGCCAGCAGCGGACTAGCGGGGGAGCTGTTTTTT. Residues: CASSGLAGELFF.

The chain employs TRBV7-5 and TRBJ2-5; the table's D call, TRBD2, was not checked against the DNA. TRBV7-5 is a pseudogene segment. CDR3 length: 14 amino acids. CDR3 sequence: CARSPRLVTETQYF. The CDR3 coding sequence is TGTGCCAGAAGCCCCCGACTAGTCACAGAGACCCAGTACTTC.

This CDR3 is CASRDRGKNTEAFF. CDR3 coding DNA: TGTGCCAGCAGAGACAGGGGGAAGAACACTGAAGCTTTCTTT. This rearrangement joins TRBV6-5 to TRBJ1-1, with 9 positions matching TRBD1. V gave up 6 bases and J gave up 1 base; unmatched junction bases: 3. The V gene's germline CDR1 is MNHEY and CDR2 SVGAGI. The length of the CDR3 is 14 residues.

V usage is TRBV28 and J usage is TRBJ1-2, with TRBD1 identical over 9 bases. From germline, CDR1 is MDHEN and CDR2 SYDVKM. V lost 7 bases and J lost 8; bases outside the gene matches: 11. This CDR3 has 14 residues. CDR3 loop: CASTQTGGAGGYTF. In DNA, the CDR3 is TGTGCCAGCACGCAAACAGGGGGCGCCGGGGGCTACACCTTC.

This chain joins TRBV7-9 and TRBJ2-3, with D unclear. There are 14 residues in the CDR3. The V end was cut by 5 bases, the J end by 0 bases, with 9 bases between. Germline CDR1 is SEHNR and CDR2 is FQNEAQ (reference sequence). The CDR3 coding sequence is TGTGCCAGCAGCCTTACACTGAGCACAGATACGCAGTATTTT. Amino acids: CASSLTLSTDTQYF.

The V call is TRBV27, the J call TRBJ1-4; a possible D gene is TRBD1 (6 bases). V gave up 5 bases and J gave up 8 bases, with 9 bases separating them. The CDR3 sequence is 12 residues long. Germline CDR1 MNHEY, CDR2 SMNVEV (reference sequence). The CDR3, as DNA: TGTGCCAGCAGTATTACAGGGGAAAAACTGTTTTTT. As protein: CASSITGEKLFF.

The chain links TRBV6-2 or TRBV6-3 to TRBJ1-5; possible D gene TRBD1, 5 bases. The ends were cut back, 7 bases at V and 5 bases at J, with 12 bases in the middle. The germline V gene has CDR1 MNHEY and CDR2 SVGEGT. The CDR3 sequence is 13 residues long. The CDR3 sequence: CASTPGSYQPQHF. The CDR3 DNA is TGTGCCAGCACCCCAGGGTCTTATCAGCCCCAGCATTTT.

The V and J genes are TRBV5-1 and TRBJ2-2, with 9 bases fitting TRBD2. The CDR3 has 15 amino acids. V dropped 5 bases and J dropped 7; count of bases not matched to a gene: 9. CDR1 and CDR2 (germline): SGHRS, YFSETQ. In nucleotides, the CDR3 is TGCGCCAGCAGATTAGCGGGAGCAGGTATCGGGGAGCTGTTTTTT. This gives the protein CASRLAGAGIGELFF.

This chain uses TRBV29-1 with TRBJ1-4; the D is unclear. V was clipped by 1 base and J by 6 bases, with 9 bases between them. Per the germline V gene, CDR1 is SQVTM and CDR2 is ANQGSEA. The CDR3 has 13 residues. Written as DNA, the CDR3 is TGCAGCGTTGAAGCAGGTGAGGATGAAAAACTGTTTTTT. Encoded protein: CSVEAGEDEKLFF.

The chain joins TRBV15 to TRBJ2-5; possible D gene TRBD2, 6 bases. V dropped 3 bases and J dropped 1 base, with 15 bases sitting between them. This CDR3 is built from 16 residues. CDR1 LNHNV and CDR2 YYDKDF come from the germline V gene (reference sequence). CDR3 loop: CATSSQGAGFQETQYF. DNA for the CDR3: TGTGCCACCAGCAGCCAGGGTGCGGGATTCCAAGAGACCCAGTACTTC.

This chain connects TRBV9 to TRBJ2-2; the D is unclear. V was shortened by 0 bases and J by 5 bases, with 11 bases between the two germline ends. Germline V gene sequence: CDR1 SGDLS, CDR2 YYNGEE. The CDR3 totals 15 residues. The CDR3 bases are TGTGCCAGCAGCGTAGCTATAGTCGAGACCGGGGAGCTGTTTTTT. Translated: CASSVAIVETGELFF. The full variable domain, with the rest looked up from reference TRBV9 and TRBJ2-2, is DSGVTQTPKHLITATGQRVTLRCSPRSGDLSVYWYQQSLDQGLQFLIQYYNGEERAKGNILERFSAQQFPDLHSELNLSSLELGDSALYFCASSVAIVETGELFFGEGSRLTVL.

The chain links TRBV5-5 to TRBJ2-5; TRBD2 matches 7 bases. Per the germline V gene, CDR1 is SGHKS and CDR2 is YYEKEE (reference sequence). The CDR3 has 14 amino acids. The V and J ends lost 4 bases and 1 base, in that order; junction bases with no gene match: 4. CDR3 nucleotides: TGTGCCAGCAGCGGGGGGAGGGGCCAAGAGACCCAGTACTTC. It is translated as CASSGGRGQETQYF.

This chain links TRBV28 with TRBJ2-6; 10 bases are shared with TRBD2. With 5 bases clipped from V and 3 bases from J, the junction kept 13 bases outside the gene matches. Germline CDR1 and CDR2: MDHEN and SYDVKM. The CDR3 has 19 residues. The CDR3 sequence is CASSDRSGRAGLGANVLTF. The CDR3 DNA sequence: TGTGCCAGCAGTGATAGAAGCGGGAGGGCCGGTCTTGGGGCCAACGTCCTGACTTTC.

In this sample, this clone turned up once. The chain uses TRBV7-8 and TRBJ2-1, with D perhaps TRBD1 or TRBD2 (5 bases each). The CDR3 has 15 amino acids. Deletions cut 3 bases from V and 3 bases from J, with 12 bases between. The germline CDR1 and CDR2 sequences are SGHVS and FQNEAQ. CDR3 sequence: CASSLGVGNYNEQFF. The CDR3 DNA follows: TGTGCCAGCAGCTTGGGGGTAGGTAACTACAATGAGCAGTTCTTC.

The V call is TRBV18, the J call TRBJ2-1; TRBD1 or TRBD2 may be the D gene (7 bases each). This CDR3 contains 14 residues. Germline V gene data show CDR1 as KGHSH and CDR2 as LQKENI. V lost 4 bases and J 6 bases, leaving 13 bases between the germline ends. The CDR3 reads CASSRGQRGNEQFF. The CDR3 region has the DNA TGTGCCAGCTCACGGGGACAGCGGGGCAATGAGCAGTTCTTC. The whole variable domain, filled in from reference TRBV18 and TRBJ2-1, reads NAGVMQNPRHLVRRRGQEARLRCSPMKGHSHVYWYRQLPEEGLKFMVYLQKENIIDESGMPKERFSAEFPKEGPSILRIQQVVRGDSAAYFCASSRGQRGNEQFFGPGTRLTVL.

The V and J genes are TRBV6-2 or TRBV6-3 and TRBJ2-2, with D maybe TRBD1 (6 bases). V dropped 5 bases and J dropped 0 bases, with 10 bases sitting between them. Germline CDR1 MNHEY, CDR2 SVGEGT. The CDR3 totals 15 residues. DNA for the CDR3: TGTGCCAGCAGTACTAACAGGGCGAACACCGGGGAGCTGTTTTTT. Translated: CASSTNRANTGELFF.

This chain links TRBV5-1 with TRBJ2-2; 13 bases line up with TRBD2. Trimming took 7 bases from V and 6 from J; bases not matched to a gene: 6. The CDR3 has 15 amino acids. Looked up from germline, CDR1 is SGHRS and CDR2 is YFSETQ. The CDR3 DNA follows: TGCGCCAGCGCCCAGACTAGCGGGAGGCCCGGGGAGCTGTTTTTT. Translating gives CASAQTSGRPGELFF.

This clone came up once. This sequence joins TRBV18 and TRBJ1-4; D remains unclear. V was clipped by 3 bases and J by 1 base, with 6 bases between them. CDR1 and CDR2 (germline): KGHSH, LQKENI. This CDR3 region has 14 residues. In DNA form, the CDR3 reads TGTGCCAGCTCACCGAGACTAACTAATGAAAAACTGTTTTTT. Its translation: CASSPRLTNEKLFF.

The chain recombines TRBV5-1 with TRBJ2-1; 8 nucleotides agree with TRBD2. This CDR3 comprises 14 residues. Germline lookup yields CDR1 SGHRS and CDR2 YFSETQ. V shed 7 bases and J 6 bases; nucleotides not matched to a gene: 9. CDR3 DNA: TGCGCCAGCTCCGGACTAGCAGAGGGCAATGAGCAGTTCTTC. Its protein product is CASSGLAEGNEQFF.